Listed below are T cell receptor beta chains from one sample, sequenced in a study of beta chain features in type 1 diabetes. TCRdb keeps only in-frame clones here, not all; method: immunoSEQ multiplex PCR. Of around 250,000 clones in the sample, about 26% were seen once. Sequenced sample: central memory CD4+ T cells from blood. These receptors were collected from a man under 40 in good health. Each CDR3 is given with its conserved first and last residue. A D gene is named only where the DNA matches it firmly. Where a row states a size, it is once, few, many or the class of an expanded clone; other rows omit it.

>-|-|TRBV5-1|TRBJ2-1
TGCGCCAGCACAGGTGGCTTGAGGGAGCAGTTCTTC
CASTGGLREQFF
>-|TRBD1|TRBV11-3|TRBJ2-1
TGTGCCAGCAGCTCAAAGGACAGGGGGCAACGCAATGAGCAGTTCTTC
CASSSKDRGQRNEQFF
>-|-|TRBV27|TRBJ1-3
TGTGCCAGCAGCCCAGGGCTGTCTGGAAACACCATATATTTT
CASSPGLSGNTIYF
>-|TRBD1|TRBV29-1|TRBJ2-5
TGCAGCGCAAAGACAGGGGAAGAGACCCAGTACTTC
CSAKTGEETQYF
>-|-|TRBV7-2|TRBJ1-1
TGTGCCAGCAGCCCCCAGGGGAGGGACACTGAAGCTTTCTTT
CASSPQGRDTEAFF
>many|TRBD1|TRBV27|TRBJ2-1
TGTGCCAGCTACTCACAGGGGAGTGAGCAGTTCTTC
CASYSQGSEQFF
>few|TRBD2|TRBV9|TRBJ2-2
TGTGCCAGCAGCATCACTAGCGGGAACACCGGGGAGCTGTTTTTT
CASSITSGNTGELFF
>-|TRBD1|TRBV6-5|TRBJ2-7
TGTGCCAGCAGTCCGGACAGGGCCTTATCCTACGAGCAGTACTTC
CASSPDRALSYEQYF
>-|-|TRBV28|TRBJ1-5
TGTGCCAGCACCCCTCAACGCAATCAGCCCCAGCATTTT
CASTPQRNQPQHF
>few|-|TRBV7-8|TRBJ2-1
TGTGCCAGCAGCCCCGGCGGAGGGACTTGGTATGAGCAGTTCTTC
CASSPGGGTWYEQFF
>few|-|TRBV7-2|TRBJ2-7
TGTGCCAGCAGCTTACATCTGGGGATATACGAGCAGTACTTC
CASSLHLGIYEQYF
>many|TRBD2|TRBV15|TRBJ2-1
TGTGCCACCAGCAGAGGCTGGGGAGCGGGAGGCTACAATGAGCAGTTCTTC
CATSRGWGAGGYNEQFF
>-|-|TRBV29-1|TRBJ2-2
TGCAGCGCGGCCGGGACGGCGTCGAACACCGGGGAGCTGTTTTTT
CSAAGTASNTGELFF
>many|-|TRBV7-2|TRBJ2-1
TGTGCCAGCAGTCGGGACTTAAACGAGCAGTTCTTC
CASSRDLNEQFF
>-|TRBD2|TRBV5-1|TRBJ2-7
TGCGCCAGCAGCTTGGCCGAGGGAGGGCCCTCCTACGAGCAGTACTTC
CASSLAEGGPSYEQYF
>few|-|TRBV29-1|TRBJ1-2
TGCAGCGTTGAAATCGGGGCAGCGCGTGGCTACACCTTC
CSVEIGAARGYTF
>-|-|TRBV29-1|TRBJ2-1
TGCAGCGTTGAAGAGGGCGGCCCGGAGTTCTTC
CSVEEGGPEFF